A single T cell receptor beta chain is shown here with its context. This sample was included in a study of CD8+ T cells in alopecia areata. Documented treatment: oral pan-JAK inhibitor, 5-10 mg twice daily. Investigators isolated RNA and reverse transcribed it into cDNA to act as the sequencing template. The table came from immunoSEQ multiplex PCR; TCRdb's copy has only in-frame clones and leaves some out. The sample includes roughly 200,000 clones, approximately 40% of them seen just once. Germline lookup yields CDR1 LNHNV and CDR2 YYDKDF (reference sequence). The V and J ends lost 1 base and 5 bases, in that order; junction bases with no gene match: 10. The CDR3 consists of 17 residues.

The sequence derives from a human donor with alopecia areata. The V gene is TRBV15, the J gene TRBJ2-5, with 10 bases aligning to TRBD1. The material was CD4+ T cells sorted from blood, obtained at roughly week 38, from a patient treated with tofacitinib. CDR3: CATSRVEGQGVGETQYF. The CDR3 DNA reads TGTGCCACCAGCAGAGTGGAAGGACAGGGGGTCGGGGAGACCCAGTACTTC.